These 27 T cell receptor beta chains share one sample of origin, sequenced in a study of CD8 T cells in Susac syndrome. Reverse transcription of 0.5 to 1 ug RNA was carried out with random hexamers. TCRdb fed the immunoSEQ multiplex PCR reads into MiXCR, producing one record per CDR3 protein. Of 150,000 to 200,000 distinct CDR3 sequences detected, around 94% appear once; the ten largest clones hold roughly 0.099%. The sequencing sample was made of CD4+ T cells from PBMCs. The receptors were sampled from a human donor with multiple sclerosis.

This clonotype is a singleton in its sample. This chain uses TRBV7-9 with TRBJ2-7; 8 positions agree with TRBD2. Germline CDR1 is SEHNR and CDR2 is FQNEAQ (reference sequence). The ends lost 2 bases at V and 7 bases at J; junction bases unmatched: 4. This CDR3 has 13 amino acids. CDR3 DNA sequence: TGTGCCAGCAGCTTAAATCCGGGAGGGGAGCAGTACTTC. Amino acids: CASSLNPGGEQYF.

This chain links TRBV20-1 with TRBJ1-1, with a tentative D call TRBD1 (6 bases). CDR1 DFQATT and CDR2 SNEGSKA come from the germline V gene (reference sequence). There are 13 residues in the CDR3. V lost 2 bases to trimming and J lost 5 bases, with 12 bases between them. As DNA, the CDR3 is TGCAGTGCTAGACGGGGGGCTCGGACTGAAGCTTTCTTT. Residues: CSARRGARTEAFF.

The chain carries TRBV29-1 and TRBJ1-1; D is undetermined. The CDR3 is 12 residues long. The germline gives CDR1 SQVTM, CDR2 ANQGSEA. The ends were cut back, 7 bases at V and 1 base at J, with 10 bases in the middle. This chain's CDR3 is CSANQQNTEAFF. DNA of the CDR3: TGCAGCGCGAACCAGCAGAACACTGAAGCTTTCTTT. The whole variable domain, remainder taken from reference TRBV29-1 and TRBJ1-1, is SAVISQKPSRDICQRGTSLTIQCQVDSQVTMMFWYRQQPGQSLTLIATANQGSEATYESGFVIDKFPISRPNLTFSTLTVSNMSPEDSSIYLCSANQQNTEAFFGQGTRLTVV.

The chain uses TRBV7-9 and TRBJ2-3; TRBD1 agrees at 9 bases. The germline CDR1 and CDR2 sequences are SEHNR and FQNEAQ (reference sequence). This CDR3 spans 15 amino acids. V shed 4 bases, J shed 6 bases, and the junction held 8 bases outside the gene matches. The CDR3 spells CASSSGTGFPDTQYF. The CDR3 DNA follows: TGTGCCAGCAGCTCCGGGACAGGGTTTCCGGATACGCAGTATTTT.

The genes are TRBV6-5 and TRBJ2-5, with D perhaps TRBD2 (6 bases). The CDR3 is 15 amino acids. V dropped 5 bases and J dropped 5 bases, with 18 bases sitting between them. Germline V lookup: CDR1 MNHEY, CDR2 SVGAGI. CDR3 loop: CASSNGGSSWETQYF. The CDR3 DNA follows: TGTGCCAGCAGTAACGGAGGGAGCAGCTGGGAGACCCAGTACTTC.

The DNA of the CDR3 is TGTGCCAGCAGCTTAGCTTGGCAGTCGTATGGCTACACCTTC. It codes for CASSLAWQSYGYTF. The V and J genes are TRBV7-9 and TRBJ1-2; unclear D gene. This CDR3 is built from 14 residues. From germline, CDR1 is SEHNR and CDR2 FQNEAQ (reference sequence). Trimming shortened V by 0 bases and J by 5 bases, and 10 bases separated the two germline ends.

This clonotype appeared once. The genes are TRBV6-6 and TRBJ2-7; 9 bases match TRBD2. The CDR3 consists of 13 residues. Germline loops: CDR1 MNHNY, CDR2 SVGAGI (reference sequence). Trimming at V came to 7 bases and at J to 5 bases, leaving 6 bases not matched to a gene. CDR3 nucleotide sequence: TGTGCCAGCACCTTAGCGGGAGCCGACGAGCAGTACTTC. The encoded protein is CASTLAGADEQYF.

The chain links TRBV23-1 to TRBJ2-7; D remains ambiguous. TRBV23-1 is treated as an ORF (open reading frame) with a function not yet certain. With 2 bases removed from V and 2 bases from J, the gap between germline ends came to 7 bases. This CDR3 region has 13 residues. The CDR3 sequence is CASSQVRTYEQYF. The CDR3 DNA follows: TGCGCCAGCAGTCAAGTACGGACCTACGAGCAGTACTTC.

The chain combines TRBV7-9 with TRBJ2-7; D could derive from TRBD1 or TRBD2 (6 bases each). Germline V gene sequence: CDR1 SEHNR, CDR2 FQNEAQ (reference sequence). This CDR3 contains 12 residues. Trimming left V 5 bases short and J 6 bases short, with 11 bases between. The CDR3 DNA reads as TGTGCCAGCAGCCCGGGGGCTGGCGAGCAGTACTTC. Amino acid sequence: CASSPGAGEQYF.

The CDR3 nucleotides are TGTGCCAGTAGTCCCTCAGCCCCCGGCTACGAGCAGTACTTC. Protein sequence: CASSPSAPGYEQYF. V usage is TRBV19 and J usage is TRBJ2-7, with D unclear. V lost 5 bases, J lost 3 bases, and 14 bases lay in between. This CDR3 spans 14 amino acids. From germline, CDR1 is LNHDA and CDR2 SQIVND (reference sequence).

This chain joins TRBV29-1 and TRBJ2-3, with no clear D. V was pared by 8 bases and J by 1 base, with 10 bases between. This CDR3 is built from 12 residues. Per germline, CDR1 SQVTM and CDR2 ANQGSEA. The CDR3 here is CSMMPGTDTQYF. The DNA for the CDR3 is TGCAGCATGATGCCTGGCACAGATACGCAGTATTTT.

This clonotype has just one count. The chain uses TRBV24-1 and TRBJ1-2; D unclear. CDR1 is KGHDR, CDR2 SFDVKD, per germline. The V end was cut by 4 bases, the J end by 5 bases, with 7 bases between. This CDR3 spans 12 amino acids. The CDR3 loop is CATSDGRYGYTF. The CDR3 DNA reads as TGTGCCACCAGTGACGGACGTTATGGCTACACCTTC.

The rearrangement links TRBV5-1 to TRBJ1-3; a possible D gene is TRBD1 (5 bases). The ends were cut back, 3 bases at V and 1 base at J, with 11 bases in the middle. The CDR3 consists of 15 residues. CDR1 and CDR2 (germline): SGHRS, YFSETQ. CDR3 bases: TGCGCCAGCAGCTACTCGGGGGGGTCTGGAAACACCATATATTTT. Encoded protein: CASSYSGGSGNTIYF.

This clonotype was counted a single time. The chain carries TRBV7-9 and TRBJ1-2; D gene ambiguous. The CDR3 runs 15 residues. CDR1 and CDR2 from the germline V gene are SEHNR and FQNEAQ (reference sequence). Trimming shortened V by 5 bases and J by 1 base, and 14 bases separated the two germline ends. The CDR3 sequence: CASSPGGSVNYGYTF. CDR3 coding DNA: TGTGCCAGCAGCCCCGGAGGGAGTGTTAACTATGGCTACACCTTC.

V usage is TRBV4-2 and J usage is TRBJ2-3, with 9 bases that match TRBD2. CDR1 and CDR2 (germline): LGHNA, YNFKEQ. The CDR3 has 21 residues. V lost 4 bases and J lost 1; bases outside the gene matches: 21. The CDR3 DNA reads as TGTGCCAGCAGCCTGATCTCAGGCGGGAGGGTAAGGGCTGCTGGCACAGATACGCAGTATTTT. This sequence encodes CASSLISGGRVRAAGTDTQYF.

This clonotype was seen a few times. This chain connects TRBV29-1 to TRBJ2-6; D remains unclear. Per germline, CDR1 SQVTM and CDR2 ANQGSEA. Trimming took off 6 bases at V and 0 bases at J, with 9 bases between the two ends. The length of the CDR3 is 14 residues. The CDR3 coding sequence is TGCAGCGTAAGTTTGGACTCTGGGGCCAACGTCCTGACTTTC. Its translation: CSVSLDSGANVLTF. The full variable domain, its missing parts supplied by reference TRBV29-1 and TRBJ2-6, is SAVISQKPSRDICQRGTSLTIQCQVDSQVTMMFWYRQQPGQSLTLIATANQGSEATYESGFVIDKFPISRPNLTFSTLTVSNMSPEDSSIYLCSVSLDSGANVLTFGAGSRLTVL.

Here the CDR3 reads CSAWGRGRGELFF. CDR3 bases: TGCAGTGCCTGGGGGAGGGGGCGCGGGGAGCTGTTTTTT. The chain employs TRBV20-1 and TRBJ2-2; D tentatively fits TRBD1 or TRBD2 (7 bases each). Trimming pared 6 bases from V and 7 bases from J, leaving 15 bases between. The CDR3 has 13 amino acids. Germline assignment: CDR1 DFQATT and CDR2 SNEGSKA (reference sequence).

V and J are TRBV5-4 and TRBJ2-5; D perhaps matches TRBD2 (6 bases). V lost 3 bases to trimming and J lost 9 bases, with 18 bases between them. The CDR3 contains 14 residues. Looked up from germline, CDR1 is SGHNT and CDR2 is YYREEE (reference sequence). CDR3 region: CASSSVTGEGAQYF. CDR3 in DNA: TGTGCCAGCAGCTCGGTAACGGGGGAAGGGGCCCAGTACTTC.

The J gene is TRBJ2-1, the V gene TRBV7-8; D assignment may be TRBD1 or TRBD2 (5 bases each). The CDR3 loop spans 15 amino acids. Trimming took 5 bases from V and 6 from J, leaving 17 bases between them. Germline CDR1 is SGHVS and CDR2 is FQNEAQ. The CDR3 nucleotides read TGTGCCAGCAGCCGAACGGGACCCTTAGGCAATGAGCAGTTCTTC. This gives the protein CASSRTGPLGNEQFF.

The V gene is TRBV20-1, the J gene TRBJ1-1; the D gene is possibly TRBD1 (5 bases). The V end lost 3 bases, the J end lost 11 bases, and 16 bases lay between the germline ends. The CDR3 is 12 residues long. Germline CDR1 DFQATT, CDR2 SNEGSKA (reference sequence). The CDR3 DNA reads TGCAGTGCTAGGGGAGGACAATTAGTCGCTTTCTTT. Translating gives CSARGGQLVAFF.

As DNA, the CDR3 is TGTGCCAGCAGCTCCCGGGACAAGGGGGGGACTGGGGCCAACGTCCTGACTTTC. This gives the protein CASSSRDKGGTGANVLTF. The chain couples TRBV9 to TRBJ2-6, with D possibly TRBD2 on 7 matching bases. V lost 4 bases and J 2 bases, leaving 19 bases between the germline ends. Per germline, CDR1 SGDLS and CDR2 YYNGEE. This CDR3 region has 18 residues. The full variable domain, with the rest looked up from reference TRBV9 and TRBJ2-6, is DSGVTQTPKHLITATGQRVTLRCSPRSGDLSVYWYQQSLDQGLQFLIQYYNGEERAKGNILERFSAQQFPDLHSELNLSSLELGDSALYFCASSSRDKGGTGANVLTFGAGSRLTVL.

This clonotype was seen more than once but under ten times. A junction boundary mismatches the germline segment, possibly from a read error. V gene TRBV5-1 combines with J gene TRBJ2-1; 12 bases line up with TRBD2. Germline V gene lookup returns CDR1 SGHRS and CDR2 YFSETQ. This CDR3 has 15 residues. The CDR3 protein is CASSAGLAGYNEQFF. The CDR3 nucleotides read TGTGCCAGCAGCGCGGGACTAGCGGGCTACAATGAGCAGTTCTTC. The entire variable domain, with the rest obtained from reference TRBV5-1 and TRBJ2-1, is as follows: KAGVTQTPRYLIKTRGQQVTLSCSPISGHRSVSWYQQTPGQGLQFLFEYFSETQRNKGNFPGRFSGRQFSNSRSEMNVSTLELGDSALYLCASSAGLAGYNEQFFGPGTRLTVL.

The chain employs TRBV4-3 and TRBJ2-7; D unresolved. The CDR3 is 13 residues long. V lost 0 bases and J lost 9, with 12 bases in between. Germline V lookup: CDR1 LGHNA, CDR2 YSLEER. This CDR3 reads CASSQDGVRGQYF. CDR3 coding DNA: TGCGCCAGCAGCCAAGATGGGGTGAGAGGGCAGTACTTC.

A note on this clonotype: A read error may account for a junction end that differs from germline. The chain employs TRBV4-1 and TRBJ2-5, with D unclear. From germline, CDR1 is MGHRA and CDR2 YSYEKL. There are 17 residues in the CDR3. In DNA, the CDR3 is TGCGCCAGCAGCCAACTTACTTCTTGGGCCGGGCAAGAGACCCAGCACTTC. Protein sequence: CASSQLTSWAGQETQHF.

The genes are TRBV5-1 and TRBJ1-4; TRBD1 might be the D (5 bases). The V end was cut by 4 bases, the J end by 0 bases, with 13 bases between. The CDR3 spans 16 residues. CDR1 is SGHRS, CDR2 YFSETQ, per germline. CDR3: CASSRQPTTTNEKLFF. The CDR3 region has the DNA TGCGCCAGCAGCCGACAGCCTACTACAACTAATGAAAAACTGTTTTTT.

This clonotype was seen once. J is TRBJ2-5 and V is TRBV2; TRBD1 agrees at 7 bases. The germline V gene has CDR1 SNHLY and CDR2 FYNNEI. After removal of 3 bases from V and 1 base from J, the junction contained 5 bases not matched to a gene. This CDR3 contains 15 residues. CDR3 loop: CASSDYRDSQETQYF. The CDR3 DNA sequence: TGTGCCAGCAGTGATTATCGGGACAGCCAAGAGACCCAGTACTTC. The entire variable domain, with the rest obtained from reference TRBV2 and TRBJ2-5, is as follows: EPEVTQTPSHQVTQMGQEVILRCVPISNHLYFYWYRQILGQKVEFLVSFYNNEISEKSEIFDDQFSVERPDGSNFTLKIRSTKLEDSAMYFCASSDYRDSQETQYFGPGTRLLVL.

DNA for the CDR3: TGTGCCAGCAAAGGGAATCGTTGGGAGCTGTTTTTT. This gives the protein CASKGNRWELFF. The chain uses TRBV2 and TRBJ2-2; unclear D gene. The CDR3 loop spans 12 amino acids. In germline, CDR1 is SNHLY, CDR2 FYNNEI. Trimming removed 7 bases from V and 9 bases from J, with 12 bases in between.